This T cell receptor beta chain is from a study of T-cell reconstitution after alpha-beta-depleted transplantation in children. Germline V gene sequence: CDR1 SGHRS, CDR2 YFSETQ. The CDR3 is made up of 18 amino acids. Trimming took 0 bases from V and 2 from J; bases not matched to a gene: 7. Unique molecular identifiers were incorporated into the prepared TCRbeta library. Via MiXCR, TCRdb re-called the PCR reads, giving one row per CDR3 protein. The top ten clones hold approximately 5% of a sample with some 200,000 distinct CDR3 sequences, 9.7% of them seen once. This clonotype was counted at least ten times.

The chain couples TRBV5-1 to TRBJ2-3; TRBD2 matches 12 bases. The sequence derives from a human donor who donated a stem cell graft to a child with SCID. The material was PBMCs from the stem cell graft donor, obtained from the stem cell graft. In DNA form, the CDR3 reads TGCGCCAGCAGCTTGGGCGCGACTAGCGGGGGCTACACAGATACGCAGTATTTT. This translates into CASSLGATSGGYTDTQYF.